This T cell receptor beta chain was sequenced for a study of cytomegalovirus exposure and HLA in healthy donors. The ends were cut back, 2 bases at V and 3 bases at J, with 13 bases in the middle. This CDR3 has 15 residues. Germline V gene data show CDR1 as SGHKS and CDR2 as YYEKEE (reference sequence). With 60 Vbeta and 13 Jbeta primers, the PCR was carried out. Some clones are missing from TCRdb's copy, which holds only in-frame ones; the method was immunoSEQ multiplex PCR. The data show about 140,000 clones, 80% seen once. This TCR was sampled from a man between 25 and 39 years old in good health. The J gene is TRBJ2-3, the V gene TRBV5-5; possible D gene TRBD1, 6 bases. The sequencing sample was made of PBMCs. The CDR3 here is CASSFINRATDTQYF. The CDR3 DNA sequence: TGTGCCAGCAGCTTTATCAACAGGGCGACAGATACGCAGTATTTT.